This TCR beta chain was captured in a study of T cells in localized non-small cell lung cancer. V dropped 4 bases and J dropped 3; count of bases not matched to a gene: 5. Germline values: CDR1 SGHTS, CDR2 YDEGEE. There are 14 residues in the CDR3. The table came from immunoSEQ multiplex PCR; TCRdb's copy has only in-frame clones and leaves some out. The sample yields fewer than 90,000 clones, approximately 84% seen once. This chain connects TRBV5-8 to TRBJ2-3, with 7 bases that match TRBD1. Sequenced material: peripheral blood, taken before any cancer treatment. The TCR was taken from a man aged 35-75 years with stage I lung adenocarcinoma. The CDR3 nucleotides read TGTGCCAGCAGCAAGTACAGGGGAACAGATACGCAGTATTTT. Protein product: CASSKYRGTDTQYF.